The present entry profiles one TCR beta chain with its context. One junction end disagrees with the germline gene, perhaps due to a read error. The data were obtained in a study of blood T cell repertoires in COVID-19. The overall study: Italy, Spain and the United States were the sources of the convalescent and acute COVID-19 samples.

Everyone who took part was about 18 to 90 years old, and they came from about two dozen US areas. Cohort placement rested on clinical history that participants reported themselves. As originally analysed: Cell counts per sample came from amplifying reference gene primers. TCRdb keeps only in-frame clones here, not all; method: immunoSEQ multiplex PCR. V, J and clone size are those of that table, while D and trimming were read from the DNA. Of fewer than 300,000 clones in the sample, approximately 84% were seen once. CDR1 SSHAT and CDR2 FNYEAQ come from the germline V gene (reference sequence). The CDR3 covers 16 residues.

The specimen was PBMCs or T cells enriched from blood (not recorded which). The chain has TRBV7-7 and TRBJ2-5; no clear D gene. The source of this sequence is a man in his late teens or twenties who had recovered from COVID-19. CDR3 in amino acids: CASSLALDTYQETQYF. The CDR3 nucleotides are TGTGCTAGCAGCTTAGCCCTCGACACGTACCAAGAGACCCAGTACTTC.